This T cell receptor beta chain was sequenced in a study of blood T cells in healthy people across ages. Notes on the study in general: Roughly linear declines in TCR beta diversity per million T cells occurred with age. PBMC samples, being unsorted, prevented any conclusive comparison of naive and antigen-experienced cells. Higher diversity, along with more naive CD4+ cells, distinguished long-lived donors from aged donors. The study found TCR beta diversity correlated strongly with naive T cell percentage.

The CDR3 has 13 residues. The germline V gene has CDR1 MNHEY and CDR2 SVGEGT. About this clonotype: Its antigen is unidentified. One end of the junction does not line up with germline, which may come from a read error.

Then a second PCR, running roughly 6 to 12 cycles, was carried out with a sample-barcoded 5' primer and a J-beta primer mix. TCRdb reanalysed the 5' RACE reads using MiXCR and keeps one entry per CDR3 protein. The table records more than 1,400,000 distinct CDR3 sequences, 42% of them present only once. The V gene is TRBV6-2 or TRBV6-3, the J gene TRBJ2-7, with D tentatively TRBD1 (6 bases). Material: blood. This receptor was obtained from a woman under 30 in good health. The CDR3 is CAGRSRGPYEQYF. The CDR3 bases are TGTGCCGGCAGGTCCAGGGGTCCCTACGAGCAGTACTTC.